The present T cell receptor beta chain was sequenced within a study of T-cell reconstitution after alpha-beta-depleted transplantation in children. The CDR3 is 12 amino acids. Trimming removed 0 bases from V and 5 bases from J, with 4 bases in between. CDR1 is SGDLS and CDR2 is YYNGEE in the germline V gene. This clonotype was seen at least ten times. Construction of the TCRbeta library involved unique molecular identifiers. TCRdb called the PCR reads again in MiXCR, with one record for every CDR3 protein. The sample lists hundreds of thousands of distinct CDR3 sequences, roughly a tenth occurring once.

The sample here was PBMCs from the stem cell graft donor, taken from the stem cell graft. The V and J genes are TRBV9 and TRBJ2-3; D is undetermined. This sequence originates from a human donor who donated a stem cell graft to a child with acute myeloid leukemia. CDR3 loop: CASSVDRDTQYF. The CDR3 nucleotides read TGTGCCAGCAGCGTAGACAGAGATACGCAGTATTTT.